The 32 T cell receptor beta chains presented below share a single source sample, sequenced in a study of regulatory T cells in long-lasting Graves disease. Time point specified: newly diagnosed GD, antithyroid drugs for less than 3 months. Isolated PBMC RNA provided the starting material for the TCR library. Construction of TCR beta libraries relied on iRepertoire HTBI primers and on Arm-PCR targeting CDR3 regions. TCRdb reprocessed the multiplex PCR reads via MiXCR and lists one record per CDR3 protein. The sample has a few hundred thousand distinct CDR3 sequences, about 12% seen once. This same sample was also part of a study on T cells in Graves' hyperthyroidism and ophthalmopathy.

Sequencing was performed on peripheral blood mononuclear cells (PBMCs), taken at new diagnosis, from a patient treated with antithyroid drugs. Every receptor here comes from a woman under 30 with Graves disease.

The CDR3: CSAQTGYGVIWTEAFF. The CDR3 bases are TGCAGTGCCCAAACAGGGTACGGGGTTATCTGGACTGAAGCTTTCTTT. The rearrangement uses TRBV20-1 and TRBJ1-1, with D possibly TRBD1 on 6 matching bases. V was trimmed by 6 bases and J by 5 bases, leaving 25 bases between them. CDR3 size: 16 residues. Germline V gene lookup returns CDR1 DFQATT and CDR2 SNEGSKA (reference sequence).

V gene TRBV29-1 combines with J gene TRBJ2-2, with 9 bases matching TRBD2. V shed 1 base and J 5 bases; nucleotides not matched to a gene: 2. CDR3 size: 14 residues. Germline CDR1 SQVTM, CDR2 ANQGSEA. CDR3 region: CSVEGLAVTGELFF. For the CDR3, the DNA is TGCAGCGTTGAAGGACTAGCGGTAACCGGGGAGCTGTTTTTT.

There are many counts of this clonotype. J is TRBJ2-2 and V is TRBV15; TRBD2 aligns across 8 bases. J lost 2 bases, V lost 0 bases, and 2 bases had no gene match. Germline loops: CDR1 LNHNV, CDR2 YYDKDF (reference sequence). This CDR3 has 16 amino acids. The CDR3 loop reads CATSRELAVNTGELFF. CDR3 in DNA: TGTGCCACCAGCAGAGAACTAGCGGTAAACACCGGGGAGCTGTTTTTT.

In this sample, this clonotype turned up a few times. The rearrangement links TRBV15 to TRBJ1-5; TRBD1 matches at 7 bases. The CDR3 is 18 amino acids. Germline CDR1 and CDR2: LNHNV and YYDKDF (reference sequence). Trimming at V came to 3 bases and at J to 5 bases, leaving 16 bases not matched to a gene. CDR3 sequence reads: CATSSGGQVEMGDQPQHF. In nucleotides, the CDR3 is TGTGCCACCAGCAGCGGAGGACAGGTCGAAATGGGCGATCAGCCCCAGCATTTT.

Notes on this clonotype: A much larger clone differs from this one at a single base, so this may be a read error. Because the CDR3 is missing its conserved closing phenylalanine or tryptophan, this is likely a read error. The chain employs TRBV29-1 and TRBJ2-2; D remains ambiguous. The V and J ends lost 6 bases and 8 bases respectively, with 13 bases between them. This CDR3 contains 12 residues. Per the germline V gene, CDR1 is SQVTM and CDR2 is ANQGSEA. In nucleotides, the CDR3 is TGCAGCGTCCCTATACTCGGGGGGGAGCTGTTTCTT. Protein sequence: CSVPILGGELFL.

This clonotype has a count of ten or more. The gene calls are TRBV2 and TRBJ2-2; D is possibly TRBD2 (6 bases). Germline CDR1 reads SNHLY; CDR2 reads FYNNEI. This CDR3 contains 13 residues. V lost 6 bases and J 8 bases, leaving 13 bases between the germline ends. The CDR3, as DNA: TGTGCCAGCAGGACGGGAGCATCGGGGGAGCTGTTTTTT. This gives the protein CASRTGASGELFF.

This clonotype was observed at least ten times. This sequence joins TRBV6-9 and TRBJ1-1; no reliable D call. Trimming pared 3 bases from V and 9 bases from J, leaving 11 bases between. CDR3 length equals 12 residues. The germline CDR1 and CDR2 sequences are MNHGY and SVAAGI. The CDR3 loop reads CASSYESTQAFF. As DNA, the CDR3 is TGTGCCAGCAGTTACGAGTCGACACAAGCTTTCTTT.

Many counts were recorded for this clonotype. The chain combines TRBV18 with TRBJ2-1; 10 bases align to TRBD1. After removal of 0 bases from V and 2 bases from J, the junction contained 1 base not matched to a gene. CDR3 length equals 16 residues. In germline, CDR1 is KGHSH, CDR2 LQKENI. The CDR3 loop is CASSPPGQGTYNEQFF. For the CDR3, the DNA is TGTGCCAGCTCACCACCGGGACAGGGGACCTACAATGAGCAGTTCTTC.

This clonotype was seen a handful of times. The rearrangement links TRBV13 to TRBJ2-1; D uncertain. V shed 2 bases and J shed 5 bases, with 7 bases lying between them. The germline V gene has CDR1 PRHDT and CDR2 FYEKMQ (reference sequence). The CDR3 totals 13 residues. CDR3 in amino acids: CASSLRVNNEQFF. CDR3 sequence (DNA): TGTGCCAGCAGCTTACGCGTAAACAATGAGCAGTTCTTC.

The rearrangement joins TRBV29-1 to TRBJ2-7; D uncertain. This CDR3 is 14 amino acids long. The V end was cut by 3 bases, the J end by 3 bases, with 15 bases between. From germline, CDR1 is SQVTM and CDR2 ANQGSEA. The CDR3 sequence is CSVDNASRNYEQYF. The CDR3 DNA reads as TGCAGCGTTGATAACGCATCTAGAAACTACGAGCAGTACTTC.

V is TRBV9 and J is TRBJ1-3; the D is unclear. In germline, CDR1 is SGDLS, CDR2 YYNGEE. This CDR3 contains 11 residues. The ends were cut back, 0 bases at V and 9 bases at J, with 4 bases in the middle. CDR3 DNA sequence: TGTGCCAGCAGCGTAGGTGGCACCATATATTTT. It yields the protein CASSVGGTIYF.

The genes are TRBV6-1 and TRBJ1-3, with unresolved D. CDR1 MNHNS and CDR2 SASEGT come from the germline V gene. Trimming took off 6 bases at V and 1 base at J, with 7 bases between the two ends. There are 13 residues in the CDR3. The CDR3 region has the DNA TGTGCCAGCAGCAAGGCGTCTGGAAACACCATATATTTT. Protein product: CASSKASGNTIYF.

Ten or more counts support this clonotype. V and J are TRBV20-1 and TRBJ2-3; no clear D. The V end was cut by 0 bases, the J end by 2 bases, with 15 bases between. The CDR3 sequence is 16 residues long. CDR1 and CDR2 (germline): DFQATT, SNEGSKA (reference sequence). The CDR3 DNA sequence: TGCAGTGCTAGAGATCCGGCCGAGATCTTCACAGATACGCAGTATTTT. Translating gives CSARDPAEIFTDTQYF.

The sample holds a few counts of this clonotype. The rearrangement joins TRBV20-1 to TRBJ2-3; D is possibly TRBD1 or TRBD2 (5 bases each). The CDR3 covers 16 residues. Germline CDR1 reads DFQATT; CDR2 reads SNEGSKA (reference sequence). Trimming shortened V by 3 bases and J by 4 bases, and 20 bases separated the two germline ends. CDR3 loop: CSASRPWVLGADTQYF. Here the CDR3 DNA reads TGCAGTGCTAGTCGGCCGTGGGTCCTGGGGGCAGATACGCAGTATTTT.

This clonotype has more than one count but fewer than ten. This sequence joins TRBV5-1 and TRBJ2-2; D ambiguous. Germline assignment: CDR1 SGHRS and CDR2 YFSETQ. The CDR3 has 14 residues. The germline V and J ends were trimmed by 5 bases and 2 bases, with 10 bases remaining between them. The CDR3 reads CASRQTANTGELFF. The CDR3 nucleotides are TGCGCCAGCAGACAGACGGCTAACACCGGGGAGCTGTTTTTT.

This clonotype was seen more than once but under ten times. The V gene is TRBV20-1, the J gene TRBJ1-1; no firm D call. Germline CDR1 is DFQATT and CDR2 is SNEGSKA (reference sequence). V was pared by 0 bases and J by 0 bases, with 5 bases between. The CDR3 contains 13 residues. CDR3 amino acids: CSARDLMNTEAFF. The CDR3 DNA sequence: TGCAGTGCTAGAGATTTGATGAACACTGAAGCTTTCTTT.

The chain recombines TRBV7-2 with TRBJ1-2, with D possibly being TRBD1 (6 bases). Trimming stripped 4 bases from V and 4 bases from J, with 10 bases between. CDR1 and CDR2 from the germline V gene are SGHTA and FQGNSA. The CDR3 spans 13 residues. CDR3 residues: CASSSAGAYGYTF. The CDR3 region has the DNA TGTGCCAGCAGCTCCGCGGGGGCCTATGGCTACACCTTC.

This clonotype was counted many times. CDR3 sequence reads: CASSQTGHRETGELFF. CDR3 bases: TGTGCCAGCAGCCAAACGGGGCATAGGGAAACCGGGGAGCTGTTTTTT. This sequence joins TRBV14 and TRBJ2-2; perhaps D is TRBD1 or TRBD2 (5 bases each). The CDR3 extends over 16 amino acids. Germline V gene sequence: CDR1 SGHDN, CDR2 FVKESK. Trimming removed 2 bases at V and 5 bases at J, with 15 bases between.

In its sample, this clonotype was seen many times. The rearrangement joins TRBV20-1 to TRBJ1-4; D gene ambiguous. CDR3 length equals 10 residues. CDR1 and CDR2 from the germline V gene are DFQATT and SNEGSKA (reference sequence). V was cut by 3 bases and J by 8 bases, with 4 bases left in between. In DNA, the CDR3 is TGCAGTGCTAGGTGGGAAAAACTGTTTTTT. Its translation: CSARWEKLFF.

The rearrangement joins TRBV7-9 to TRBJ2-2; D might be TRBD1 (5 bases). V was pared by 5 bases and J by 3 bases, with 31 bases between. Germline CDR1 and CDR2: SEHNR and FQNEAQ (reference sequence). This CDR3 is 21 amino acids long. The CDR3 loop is CASSPSSTRTGSWSDTGELFF. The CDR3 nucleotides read TGTGCCAGCAGCCCATCATCCACTCGTACAGGCAGTTGGTCAGACACCGGGGAGCTGTTTTTT.

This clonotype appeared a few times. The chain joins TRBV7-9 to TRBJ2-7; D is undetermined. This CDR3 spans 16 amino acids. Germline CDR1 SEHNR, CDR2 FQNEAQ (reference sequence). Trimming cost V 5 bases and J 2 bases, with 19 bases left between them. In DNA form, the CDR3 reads TGTGCCAGCAGCCCGTTTTATGTGTCCAGTACCTACGAGCAGTACTTC. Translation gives CASSPFYVSSTYEQYF.

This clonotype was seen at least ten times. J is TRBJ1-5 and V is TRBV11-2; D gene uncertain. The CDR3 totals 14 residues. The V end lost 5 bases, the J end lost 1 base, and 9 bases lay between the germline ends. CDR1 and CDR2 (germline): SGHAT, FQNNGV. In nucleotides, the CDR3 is TGTGCCAGCAGCCCCGCCAGCAGCAATCAGCCCCAGCATTTT. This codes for CASSPASSNQPQHF. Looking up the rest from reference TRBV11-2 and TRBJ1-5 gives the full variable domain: EAGVAQSPRYKIIEKRQSVAFWCNPISGHATLYWYQQILGQGPKLLIQFQNNGVVDDSQLPKDRFSAERLKGVDSTLKIQPAKLEDSAVYLCASSPASSNQPQHFGDGTRLSIL.

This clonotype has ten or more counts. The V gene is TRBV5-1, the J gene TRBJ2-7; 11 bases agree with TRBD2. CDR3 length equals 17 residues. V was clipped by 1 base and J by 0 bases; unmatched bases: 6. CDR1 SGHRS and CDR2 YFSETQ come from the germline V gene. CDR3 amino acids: CASSLRLAGPISYEQYF. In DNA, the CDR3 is TGCGCCAGCAGCTTGAGACTAGCGGGACCAATCTCCTACGAGCAGTACTTC.

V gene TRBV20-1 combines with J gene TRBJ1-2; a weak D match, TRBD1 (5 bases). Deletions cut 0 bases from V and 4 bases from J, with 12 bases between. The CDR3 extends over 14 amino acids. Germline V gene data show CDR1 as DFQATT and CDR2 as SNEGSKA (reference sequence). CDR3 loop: CSAREAGRRYGYTF. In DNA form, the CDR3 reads TGCAGTGCTAGAGAGGCAGGGCGACGCTATGGCTACACCTTC.

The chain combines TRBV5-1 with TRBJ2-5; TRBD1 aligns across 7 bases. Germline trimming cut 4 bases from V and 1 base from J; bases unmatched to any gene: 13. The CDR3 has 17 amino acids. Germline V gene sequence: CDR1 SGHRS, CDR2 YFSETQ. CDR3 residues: CASSHLELGQLQETQYF. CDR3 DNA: TGCGCCAGCAGCCACCTTGAGTTGGGACAGCTCCAAGAGACCCAGTACTTC.

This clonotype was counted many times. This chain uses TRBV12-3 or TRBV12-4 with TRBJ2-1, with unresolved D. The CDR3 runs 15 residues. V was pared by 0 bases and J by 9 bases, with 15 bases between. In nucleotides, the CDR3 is TGTGCCAGCAGTTTAGCCGTCATTACGAGCGCTGAGCAGTTCTTC. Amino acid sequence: CASSLAVITSAEQFF.

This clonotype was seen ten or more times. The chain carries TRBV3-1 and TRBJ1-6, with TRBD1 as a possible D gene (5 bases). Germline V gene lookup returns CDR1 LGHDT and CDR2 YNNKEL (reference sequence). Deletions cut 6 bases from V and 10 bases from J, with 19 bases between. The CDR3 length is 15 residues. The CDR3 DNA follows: TGTGCCAGCAGTCGGGACGGCTCGGGGAAATCACCCCTCCACTTT. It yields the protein CASSRDGSGKSPLHF.

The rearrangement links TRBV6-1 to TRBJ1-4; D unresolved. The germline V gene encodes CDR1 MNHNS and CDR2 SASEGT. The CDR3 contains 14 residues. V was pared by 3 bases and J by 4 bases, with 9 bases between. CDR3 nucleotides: TGTGCCAGCAGTGACAGACCAGTTAATGAAAAACTGTTTTTT. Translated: CASSDRPVNEKLFF.

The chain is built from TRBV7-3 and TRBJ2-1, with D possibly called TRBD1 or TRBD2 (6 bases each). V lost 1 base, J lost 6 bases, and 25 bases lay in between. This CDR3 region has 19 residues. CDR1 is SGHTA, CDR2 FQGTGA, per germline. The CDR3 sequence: CASSLNPYEGDSGGNEQFF. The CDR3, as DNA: TGTGCCAGCAGCTTAAATCCCTATGAGGGGGACTCCGGGGGCAATGAGCAGTTCTTC.

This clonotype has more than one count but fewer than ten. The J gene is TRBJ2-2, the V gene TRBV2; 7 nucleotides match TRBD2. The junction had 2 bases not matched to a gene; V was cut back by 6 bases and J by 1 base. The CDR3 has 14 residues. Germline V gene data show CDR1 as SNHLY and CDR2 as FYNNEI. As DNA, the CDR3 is TGTGCCAGCAGCGGGGGGTTGAACACCGGGGAGCTGTTTTTT. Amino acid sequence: CASSGGLNTGELFF.

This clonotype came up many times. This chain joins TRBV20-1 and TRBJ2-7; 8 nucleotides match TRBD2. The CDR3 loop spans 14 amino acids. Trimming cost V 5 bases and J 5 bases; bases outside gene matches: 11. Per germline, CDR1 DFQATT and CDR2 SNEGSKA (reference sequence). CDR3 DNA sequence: TGCAGTGCTCCTCGGACTAGCTCCCGTCACGAGCAGTACTTC. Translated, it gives CSAPRTSSRHEQYF.

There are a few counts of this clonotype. The CDR3 DNA reads TGTGCCAGTAAACTCCGGGACAGGCATAAGAACACTGAAGCTTTCTTT. Its protein product is CASKLRDRHKNTEAFF. This chain uses TRBV19 with TRBJ1-1; 8 bases are a match to TRBD1. Germline-derived CDR1 and CDR2 are LNHDA and SQIVND (reference sequence). The V and J ends lost 7 bases and 1 base, in that order; junction bases with no gene match: 11. This CDR3 region has 16 residues.